A single sample gave rise to the 13 T cell receptor beta chains below, sequenced in a study of T cell responses to AZD1222 COVID-19 vaccine. The method was immunoSEQ multiplex PCR; TCRdb's version includes in-frame clones alone and lacks a portion of them. The sample records around 260,000 clones, approximately 95% being singletons. The sequences come from peripheral blood, collected on day 0 of AZD1222 vaccination. These receptor sequences come from an adult in good health.

The chain combines TRBV6-5 with TRBJ1-3; D might be TRBD1 (6 bases). CDR3 length: 16 amino acids. Trimming pared 4 bases from V and 2 bases from J, leaving 15 bases between. Germline loops: CDR1 MNHEY, CDR2 SVGAGI. Written as DNA, the CDR3 is TGTGCCAGCAGTTTGGGGGCATACAGGGCTGGAAACACCATATATTTT. Translated, it gives CASSLGAYRAGNTIYF.

The genes are TRBV7-9 and TRBJ2-7; the D gene is possibly TRBD2 (6 bases). The germline gives CDR1 SEHNR, CDR2 FQNEAQ (reference sequence). Trimming pared 1 base from V and 7 bases from J, leaving 8 bases between. This CDR3 is built from 12 residues. Here the CDR3 DNA reads TGTGCCAGCAGCTTAGACCGGGGGGAGCAGTACTTC. Its protein is CASSLDRGEQYF.

The chain uses TRBV19 and TRBJ1-1; tentative D call: TRBD1 (6 bases). Germline V gene lookup returns CDR1 LNHDA and CDR2 SQIVND (reference sequence). The CDR3 length is 15 residues. V lost 0 bases and J lost 6, with 14 bases in between. This CDR3 reads CASSIDQGGGSEAFF. DNA of the CDR3: TGTGCCAGTAGTATAGATCAGGGCGGGGGCTCTGAAGCTTTCTTT.

The chain has TRBV3-1 (or the pseudogene TRBV3-2) and TRBJ1-1; a weak D match, TRBD1 (6 bases). V was clipped by 3 bases and J by 5 bases, with 19 bases between them. The germline CDR1 and CDR2 sequences are LGHDT and YNNKEL (reference sequence). The CDR3 covers 16 residues. The CDR3 loop is CASSQPSTIGGTEAFF. In DNA, the CDR3 is TGTGCCAGCAGCCAGCCAAGCACCATAGGGGGGACTGAAGCTTTCTTT.

The J gene is TRBJ1-2, the V gene TRBV28, with D hard to call. Germline V gives CDR1 MDHEN, CDR2 SYDVKM. This CDR3 spans 10 amino acids. V was cut by 6 bases and J by 7 bases, with 6 bases left in between. The DNA for the CDR3 is TGTGCCAGCAGGGCGCTTGGCTACACCTTC. It encodes CASRALGYTF.

The J gene is TRBJ1-1, the V gene TRBV7-8, with TRBD1 as a possible D gene (6 bases). Germline CDR1 is SGHVS and CDR2 is FQNEAQ. This CDR3 spans 14 amino acids. Trimming shortened V by 5 bases and J by 1 base, and 11 bases separated the two germline ends. The CDR3 spells CASSAQTGNTEAFF. The CDR3, as DNA: TGTGCCAGCAGCGCTCAGACAGGGAACACTGAAGCTTTCTTT.

The genes are TRBV5-1 and TRBJ1-2; perhaps TRBD1 as D (5 bases). This CDR3 has 14 residues. From germline, CDR1 is SGHRS and CDR2 YFSETQ. Trimming took off 5 bases at V and 0 bases at J, with 11 bases between the two ends. The CDR3 region has the DNA TGCGCCAGCAGGGACGAGGGACCTAACTATGGCTACACCTTC. It codes for CASRDEGPNYGYTF.

The chain links TRBV19 to TRBJ1-1, with TRBD1 matching 10 bases. The CDR3 is 16 residues long. Germline V CDR1 and CDR2: LNHDA, SQIVND (reference sequence). V lost 5 bases, J lost 4 bases, and 10 bases stayed unmatched. The DNA of the CDR3 is TGTGCCAGTAGTCCACGACAGGGGGCGGTCGGCACTGAAGCTTTCTTT. It yields the protein CASSPRQGAVGTEAFF. Drawing the rest from reference TRBV19 and TRBJ1-1, the complete variable domain is DGGITQSPKYLFRKEGQNVTLSCEQNLNHDAMYWYRQDPGQGLRLIYYSQIVNDFQKGDIAEGYSVSREKKESFPLTVTSAQKNPTAFYLCASSPRQGAVGTEAFFGQGTRLTVV.

This clone was counted once. This chain connects TRBV19 to TRBJ1-5; TRBD1 matches at 7 bases. The CDR3 has 16 residues. Germline V gene lookup returns CDR1 LNHDA and CDR2 SQIVND (reference sequence). Trimming at V came to 4 bases and at J to 0 bases, leaving 6 bases not matched to a gene. The CDR3 sequence is CASSTLTGTSNQPQHF. The CDR3 coding sequence is TGTGCCAGTAGTACCCTGACAGGGACTAGCAATCAGCCCCAGCATTTT.

The chain has TRBV2 and TRBJ2-3; D remains ambiguous. Per germline, CDR1 SNHLY and CDR2 FYNNEI. Trimming took 11 bases from V and 8 from J, leaving 14 bases between them. The CDR3 spans 11 residues. This CDR3 is CAAAEWATQYF. CDR3 nucleotides: TGTGCCGCCGCAGAATGGGCTACGCAGTATTTT.

The chain has TRBV2 and TRBJ1-1, with TRBD1 as a possible D gene (6 bases). V was shortened by 8 bases and J by 1 base, with 11 bases between the two germline ends. The CDR3 has 13 residues. CDR1 is SNHLY and CDR2 is FYNNEI in the germline V gene. This CDR3 is CASGTSGNTEAFF. CDR3 nucleotides: TGTGCCAGCGGGACATCAGGGAACACTGAAGCTTTCTTT.

The chain combines TRBV24-1 with TRBJ2-5; D might be TRBD1 (6 bases). Between the trimmed V and J ends, which lost 3 bases and 2 bases, there was a span of 9 bases. CDR1 is KGHDR and CDR2 is SFDVKD in the germline V gene. This CDR3 has 14 residues. CDR3 DNA sequence: TGTGCCACCAGTGATGCGACAGGACAAGAGACCCAGTACTTC. It yields the protein CATSDATGQETQYF.

Regarding this clone: Other DNA sequences of this sample code for an identical CDR3. Written as DNA, the CDR3 is TGTGCCAGCAGTTTTGGCAGCAATCAGCCCCAGCATTTT. Translating it yields CASSFGSNQPQHF. The chain has TRBV12-3 or TRBV12-4 and TRBJ1-5; unclear D gene. Trimming shortened V by 3 bases and J by 1 base, and 4 bases separated the two germline ends. The CDR3 covers 13 residues.